Following are 7 T cell receptor beta chains from one sample sequenced in a study of blood T cell repertoires in COVID-19 (dated by TCRdb to 2018 to 2021). Receptors were amplified or captured by the immunoSEQ multiplex PCR assay. TCRdb mirrors the immuneACCESS table, restricted to in-frame sequences. Some clones are absent from its copies; in checked studies, under half trace to an unresolved V gene, and the reason for the others is unknown. The sample table shows 250,000 to 300,000 clones, and 65% to 90% are seen once. Together, the top ten hold under 3% of the sample. Input material: peripheral blood. The source of these receptors is a woman aged 55-70 years with active or convalescent COVID-19.

The V call is TRBV6-5, the J call TRBJ1-1; no clear D gene. V was pared by 4 bases and J by 5 bases, with 11 bases between. The CDR3 length is 13 residues. Germline CDR1 reads MNHEY; CDR2 reads SVGAGI. CDR3 in amino acids: CASSSRLRTEAFF. CDR3 bases: TGTGCCAGCAGTTCCCGGCTGAGGACTGAAGCTTTCTTT.

The V and J genes are TRBV19 and TRBJ1-5; the D is unclear. V was clipped by 7 bases and J by 2 bases, with 12 bases between them. The CDR3 sequence is 14 residues long. Germline-derived CDR1 and CDR2 are LNHDA and SQIVND (reference sequence). DNA for the CDR3: TGTGCCAGTAAGCCGGAGGTCCGCAATCAGCCCCAGCATTTT. Amino acids: CASKPEVRNQPQHF.

This clone was picked up one time. The V and J genes are TRBV5-1 and TRBJ2-3, with D possibly TRBD2 on 6 matching bases. CDR3 length equals 14 residues. The V and J ends lost 0 bases and 2 bases respectively, with 7 bases between them. Germline assignment: CDR1 SGHRS and CDR2 YFSETQ. DNA for the CDR3: TGCGCCAGCAGCTTGGGACTAGTCACAGATACGCAGTATTTT. It yields the protein CASSLGLVTDTQYF.

The chain carries TRBV19 and TRBJ1-4; possible D gene TRBD1, 5 bases. The V and J ends lost 8 bases and 6 bases respectively, with 19 bases between them. CDR1 LNHDA and CDR2 SQIVND come from the germline V gene (reference sequence). CDR3 size: 15 residues. The CDR3 sequence: CASHMGGEDYEKLFF. CDR3 sequence (DNA): TGTGCCAGTCACATGGGGGGAGAAGATTATGAAAAACTGTTTTTT.

The rearrangement uses TRBV4-3 and TRBJ2-3, with a possible D match to TRBD2 (7 bases). Germline CDR1 reads LGHNA; CDR2 reads YSLEER. The ends were cut back, 0 bases at V and 4 bases at J, with 11 bases in the middle. The CDR3 is 15 amino acids. The CDR3 nucleotides are TGCGCCAGCAGCCAAGAAGGGGGGGGGCCAGATACGCAGTATTTT. Translation gives CASSQEGGGPDTQYF.

This clone was detected a few times. The rearrangement uses TRBV18 and TRBJ1-5; the D is unclear. The germline V and J ends were trimmed by 1 base and 4 bases, with 5 bases remaining between them. This CDR3 contains 13 residues. Germline-derived CDR1 and CDR2 are KGHSH and LQKENI. The CDR3 DNA follows: TGTGCCAGCTCACCACACTCGAATCAGCCCCAGCATTTT. This codes for CASSPHSNQPQHF. The whole variable domain, remainder taken from reference TRBV18 and TRBJ1-5, is NAGVMQNPRHLVRRRGQEARLRCSPMKGHSHVYWYRQLPEEGLKFMVYLQKENIIDESGMPKERFSAEFPKEGPSILRIQQVVRGDSAAYFCASSPHSNQPQHFGDGTRLSIL.

The rearrangement uses TRBV9 and TRBJ1-2; 8 nucleotides match TRBD1. This CDR3 region has 18 residues. Trimming took 0 bases from V and 1 from J; bases not matched to a gene: 11. Germline lookup yields CDR1 SGDLS and CDR2 YYNGEE. The CDR3 nucleotides read TGTGCCAGCAGCGTAGGGGGGACAGGACCTCCTCTTAACTATGGCTACACCTTC. The encoded protein is CASSVGGTGPPLNYGYTF.